This T cell receptor beta chain was identified in a study of blood T cell repertoires in COVID-19. Across the whole study: Nucleic acid was either cDNA or gDNA, and it came from T cells, B-cell-depleted T cells, or PBMCs.

V was trimmed by 1 base and J by 0 bases, leaving 12 bases between them. This CDR3 is built from 16 residues. Looked up from germline, CDR1 is LNHDA and CDR2 is SQIVND (reference sequence). Per the authors' pipeline: By means of reference gene primer amplification, nucleated cell counts were estimated. Produced via immunoSEQ multiplex PCR; TCRdb's table is partial and in-frame only. V and J calls and clone size are copied from that table; D and trimming were computed from the DNA. The top ten hold approximately 1.9% of the sample, which has over 85,000 clones, roughly 92% seen once. The sample comprised peripheral blood. The source of this sequence is a woman between 45 and 60 years old with COVID-19, enrolled during active disease. The chain has TRBV19 and TRBJ1-1; D is uncertain. CDR3 bases: TGTGCCAGTAGTATAGTGGCGACTCTCATGAACACTGAAGCTTTCTTT. Its translation: CASSIVATLMNTEAFF.